The clone carrying this T cell receptor (beta chain) was counted ten times or more. V shed 4 bases and J shed 16 bases, with 20 bases lying between them. Germline V gene lookup returns CDR1 MNHEY and CDR2 SVGEGT. The CDR3 is 13 residues long. This sample is drawn from a study of tumor-infiltrating lymphocytes in primary liver carcinoma. Study in general: Tissue type made little difference to sample yields of roughly 3.65 to 7.5 million productive TCRbeta reads.

Unsorted whole blood yielded blood RNA, and germline DNA was extracted as well. Patients had chronic HBV infection and were treatment-naive. The collection of four milliliters of peripheral blood preceded surgery. Total RNA (around 0.45 ug) served as template for TCR beta cDNA synthesis primed by a constant-region primer. Generation of the TCR beta libraries relied on three nested multiplex PCR rounds using slightly modified ARM-PCR. The two initial PCR rounds, about 9 cycles each, used TRBV1-TRBV30 forward and C-beta reverse primers. TCRdb independently ran MiXCR on the multiplex PCR reads; one entry per CDR3 protein. This table holds approximately 330,000 distinct CDR3 sequences, 65% found once.

This rearrangement joins TRBV6-2 or TRBV6-3 to TRBJ1-5; the D is unclear. The sequence came from a man aged 35-49 years with primary liver carcinoma and hepatitis B virus infection. The specimen was peripheral blood. Here the CDR3 DNA reads TGTGCCAGCAGTTCCCCTAGGGCCCTTAATGATCATTTT. Its translation: CASSSPRALNDHF.